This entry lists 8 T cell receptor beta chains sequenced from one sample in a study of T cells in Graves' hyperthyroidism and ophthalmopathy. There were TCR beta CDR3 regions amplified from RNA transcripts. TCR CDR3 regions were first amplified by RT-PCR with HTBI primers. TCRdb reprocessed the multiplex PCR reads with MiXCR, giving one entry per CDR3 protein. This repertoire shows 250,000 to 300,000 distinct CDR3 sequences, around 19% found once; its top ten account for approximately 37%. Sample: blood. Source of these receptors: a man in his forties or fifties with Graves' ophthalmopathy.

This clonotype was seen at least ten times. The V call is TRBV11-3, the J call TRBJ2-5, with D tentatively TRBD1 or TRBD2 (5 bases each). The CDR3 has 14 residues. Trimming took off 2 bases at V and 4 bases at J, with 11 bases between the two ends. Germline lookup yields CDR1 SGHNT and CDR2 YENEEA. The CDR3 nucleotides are TGTGCCAGCAGCTTATGCAGGGCGGGAGAGACCCAGTACTTC. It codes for CASSLCRAGETQYF. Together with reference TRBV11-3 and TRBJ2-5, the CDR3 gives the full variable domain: EAGVVQSPRYKIIEKKQPVAFWCNPISGHNTLYWYLQNLGQGPELLIRYENEEAVDDSQLPKDRFSAERLKGVDSTLKIQPAELGDSAVYLCASSLCRAGETQYFGPGTRLLVL.

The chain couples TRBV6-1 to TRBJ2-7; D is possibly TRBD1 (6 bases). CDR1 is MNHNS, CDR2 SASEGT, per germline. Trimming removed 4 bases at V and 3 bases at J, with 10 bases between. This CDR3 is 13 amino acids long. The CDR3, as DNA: TGTGCCAGCAGTGCGAGGACAGTCTACGAGCAGTACTTC. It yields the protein CASSARTVYEQYF.

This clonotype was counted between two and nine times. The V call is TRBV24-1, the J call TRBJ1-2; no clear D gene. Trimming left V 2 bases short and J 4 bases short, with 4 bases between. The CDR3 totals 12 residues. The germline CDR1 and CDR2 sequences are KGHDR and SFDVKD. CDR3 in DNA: TGTGCCACCAGTGATTCCACCTATGGCTACACCTTC. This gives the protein CATSDSTYGYTF.

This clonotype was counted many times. CDR3: CASSPGTASSYNEQFF. As DNA, the CDR3 is TGTGCCAGCAGCCCAGGGACGGCAAGCTCCTACAATGAGCAGTTCTTC. The genes are TRBV5-5 and TRBJ2-1; D is possibly TRBD1 or TRBD2 (5 bases each). Trimming removed 4 bases from V and 0 bases from J, with 14 bases in between. Germline V gene lookup returns CDR1 SGHKS and CDR2 YYEKEE (reference sequence). The CDR3 extends over 16 amino acids.

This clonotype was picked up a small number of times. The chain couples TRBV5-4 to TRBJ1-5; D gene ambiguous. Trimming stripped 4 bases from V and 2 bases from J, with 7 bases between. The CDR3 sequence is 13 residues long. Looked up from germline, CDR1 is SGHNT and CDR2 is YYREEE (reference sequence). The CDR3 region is CASSTNRNQPQHF. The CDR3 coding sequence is TGTGCCAGCAGCACAAACCGCAATCAGCCCCAGCATTTT. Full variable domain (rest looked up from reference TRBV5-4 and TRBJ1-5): ETGVTQSPTHLIKTRGQQVTLRCSSQSGHNTVSWYQQALGQGPQFIFQYYREEENGRGNFPPRFSGLQFPNYSSELNVNALELDDSALYLCASSTNRNQPQHFGDGTRLSIL.

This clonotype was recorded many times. The CDR3 region is CASSLNGGGPANEQFF. In DNA, the CDR3 is TGTGCCAGCAGCTTAAATGGGGGAGGCCCGGCGAATGAGCAGTTCTTC. The chain carries TRBV7-9 and TRBJ2-1; D may be TRBD2 (6 bases). CDR1 is SEHNR and CDR2 is FQNEAQ in the germline V gene (reference sequence). CDR3 size: 16 residues. V shed 2 bases and J shed 7 bases, with 18 bases lying between them.

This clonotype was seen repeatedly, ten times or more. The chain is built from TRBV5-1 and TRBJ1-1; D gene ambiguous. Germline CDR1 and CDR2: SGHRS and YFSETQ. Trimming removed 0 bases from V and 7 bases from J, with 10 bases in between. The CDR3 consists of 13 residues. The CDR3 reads CASSLGGRVEAFF. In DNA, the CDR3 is TGCGCCAGCAGCTTGGGCGGAAGAGTTGAAGCTTTCTTT.

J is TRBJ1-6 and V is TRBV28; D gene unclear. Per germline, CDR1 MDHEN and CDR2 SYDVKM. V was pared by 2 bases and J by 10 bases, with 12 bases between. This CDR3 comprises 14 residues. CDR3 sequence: CASSLGPVGSPLHF. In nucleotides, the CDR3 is TGTGCCAGCAGTTTAGGTCCCGTGGGATCACCCCTCCACTTT.